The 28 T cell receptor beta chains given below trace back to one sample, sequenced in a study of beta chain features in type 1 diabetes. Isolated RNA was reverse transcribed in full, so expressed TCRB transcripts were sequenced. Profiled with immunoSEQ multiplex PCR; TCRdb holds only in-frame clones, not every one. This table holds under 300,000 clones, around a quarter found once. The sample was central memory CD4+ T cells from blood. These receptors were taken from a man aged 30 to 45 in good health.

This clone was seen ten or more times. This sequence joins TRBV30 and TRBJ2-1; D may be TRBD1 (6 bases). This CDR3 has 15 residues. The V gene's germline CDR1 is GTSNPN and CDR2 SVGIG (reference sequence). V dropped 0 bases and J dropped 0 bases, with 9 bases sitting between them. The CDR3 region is CAWSVGTPSYNEQFF. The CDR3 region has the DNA TGTGCCTGGAGTGTAGGGACACCCTCCTACAATGAGCAGTTCTTC.

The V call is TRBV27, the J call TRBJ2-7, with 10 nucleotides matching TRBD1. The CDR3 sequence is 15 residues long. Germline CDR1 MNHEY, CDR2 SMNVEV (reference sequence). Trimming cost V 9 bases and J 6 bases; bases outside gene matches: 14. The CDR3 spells CASRYEGQGHREQYF. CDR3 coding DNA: TGTGCCAGTAGGTATGAGGGACAGGGGCATCGCGAGCAGTACTTC.

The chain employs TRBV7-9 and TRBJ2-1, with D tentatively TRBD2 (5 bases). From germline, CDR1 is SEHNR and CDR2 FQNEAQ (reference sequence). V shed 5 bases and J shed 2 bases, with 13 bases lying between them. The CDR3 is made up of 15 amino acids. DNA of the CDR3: TGTGCCAGCAGCCCGACTCACGGGGCCTACAATGAGCAGTTCTTC. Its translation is CASSPTHGAYNEQFF.

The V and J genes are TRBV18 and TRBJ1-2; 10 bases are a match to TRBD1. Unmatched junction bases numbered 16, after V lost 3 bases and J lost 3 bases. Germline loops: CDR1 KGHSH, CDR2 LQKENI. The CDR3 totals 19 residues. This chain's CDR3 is CASSPYRDRGLIRYYGYTF. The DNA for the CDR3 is TGTGCCAGCTCACCCTACCGGGACAGGGGTTTGATCCGTTACTATGGCTACACCTTC.

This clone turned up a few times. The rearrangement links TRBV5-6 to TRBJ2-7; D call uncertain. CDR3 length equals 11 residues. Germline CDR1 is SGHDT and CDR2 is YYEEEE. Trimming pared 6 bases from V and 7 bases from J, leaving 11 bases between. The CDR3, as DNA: TGTGCCAGCACCATGCACGGTGAGCAGTACTTC. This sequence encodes CASTMHGEQYF. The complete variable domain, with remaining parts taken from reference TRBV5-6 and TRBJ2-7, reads DAGVTQSPTHLIKTRGQQVTLRCSPKSGHDTVSWYQQALGQGPQFIFQYYEEEERQRGNFPDRFSGHQFPNYSSELNVNALLLGDSALYLCASTMHGEQYFGPGTRLTVT.

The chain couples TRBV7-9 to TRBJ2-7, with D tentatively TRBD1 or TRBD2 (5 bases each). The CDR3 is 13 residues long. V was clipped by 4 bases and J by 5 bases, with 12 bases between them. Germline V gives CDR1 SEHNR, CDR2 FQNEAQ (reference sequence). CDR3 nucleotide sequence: TGTGCCAGCAGCTCCGCGTGGGGGAACGAGCAGTACTTC. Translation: CASSSAWGNEQYF.

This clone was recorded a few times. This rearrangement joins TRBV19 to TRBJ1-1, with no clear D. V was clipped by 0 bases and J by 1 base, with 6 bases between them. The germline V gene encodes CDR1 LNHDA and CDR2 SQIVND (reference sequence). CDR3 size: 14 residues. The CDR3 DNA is TGTGCCAGTAGTATAGATCGCACGAACACTGAAGCTTTCTTT. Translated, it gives CASSIDRTNTEAFF.

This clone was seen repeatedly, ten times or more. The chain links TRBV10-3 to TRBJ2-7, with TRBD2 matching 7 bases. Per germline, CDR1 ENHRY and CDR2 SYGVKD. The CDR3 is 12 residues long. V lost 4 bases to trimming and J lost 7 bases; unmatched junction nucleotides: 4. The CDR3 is CAISVAGPEQYF. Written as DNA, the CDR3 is TGTGCCATCAGTGTAGCGGGCCCTGAGCAGTACTTC.

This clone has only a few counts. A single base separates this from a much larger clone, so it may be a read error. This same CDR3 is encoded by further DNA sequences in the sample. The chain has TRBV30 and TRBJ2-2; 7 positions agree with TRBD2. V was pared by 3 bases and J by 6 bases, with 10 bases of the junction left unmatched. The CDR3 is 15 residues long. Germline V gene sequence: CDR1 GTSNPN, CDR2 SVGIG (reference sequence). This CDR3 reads CAWSYGEGRAGELFF. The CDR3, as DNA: TGTGCCTGGAGCTATGGGGAGGGAAGAGCCGGGGAGCTGTTTTTT. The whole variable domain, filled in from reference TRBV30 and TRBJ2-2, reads SQTIHQWPATLVQPVGSPLSLECTVEGTSNPNLYWYRQAAGRGLQLLFYSVGIGQISSEVPQNLSASRPQDRQFILSSKKLLLSDSGFYLCAWSYGEGRAGELFFGEGSRLTVL.

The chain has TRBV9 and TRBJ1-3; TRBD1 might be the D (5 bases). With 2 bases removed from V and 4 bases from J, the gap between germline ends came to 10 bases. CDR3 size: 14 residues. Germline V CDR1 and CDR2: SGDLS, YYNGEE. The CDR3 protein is CASSVSGHGNTIYF. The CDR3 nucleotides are TGTGCCAGCAGCGTTTCAGGGCACGGAAACACCATATATTTT.

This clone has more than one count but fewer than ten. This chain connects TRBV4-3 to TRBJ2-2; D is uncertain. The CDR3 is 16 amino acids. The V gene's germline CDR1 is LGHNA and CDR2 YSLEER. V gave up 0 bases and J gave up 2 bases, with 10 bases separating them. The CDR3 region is CASSQERASNTGELFF. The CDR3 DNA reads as TGCGCCAGCAGCCAAGAAAGGGCCAGTAACACCGGGGAGCTGTTTTTT.

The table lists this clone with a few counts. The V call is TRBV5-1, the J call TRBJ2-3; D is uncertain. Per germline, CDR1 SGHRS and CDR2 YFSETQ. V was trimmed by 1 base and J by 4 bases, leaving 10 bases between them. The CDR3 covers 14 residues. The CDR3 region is CASSLSANPDTQYF. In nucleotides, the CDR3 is TGCGCCAGCAGCTTGTCGGCTAACCCAGATACGCAGTATTTT.

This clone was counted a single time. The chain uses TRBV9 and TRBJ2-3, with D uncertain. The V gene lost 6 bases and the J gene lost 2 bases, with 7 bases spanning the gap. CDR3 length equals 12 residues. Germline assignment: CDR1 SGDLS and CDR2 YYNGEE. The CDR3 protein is CASNLLTDTQYF. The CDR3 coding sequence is TGTGCCAGCAACCTACTCACAGATACGCAGTATTTT.

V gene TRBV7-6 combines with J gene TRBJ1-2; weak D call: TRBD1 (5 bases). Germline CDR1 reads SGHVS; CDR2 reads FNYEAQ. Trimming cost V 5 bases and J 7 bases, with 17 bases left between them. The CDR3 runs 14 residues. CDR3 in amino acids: CASSPLPLGAGYTF. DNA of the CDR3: TGTGCCAGCAGCCCACTCCCCCTCGGGGCTGGCTACACCTTC.

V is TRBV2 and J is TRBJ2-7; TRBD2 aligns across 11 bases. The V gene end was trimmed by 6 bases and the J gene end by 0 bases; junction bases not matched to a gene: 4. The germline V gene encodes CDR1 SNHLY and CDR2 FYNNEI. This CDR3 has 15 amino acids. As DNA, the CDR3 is TGTGCCAGCAGCACTAGCGGGGGCACCTCCTACGAGCAGTACTTC. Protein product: CASSTSGGTSYEQYF.

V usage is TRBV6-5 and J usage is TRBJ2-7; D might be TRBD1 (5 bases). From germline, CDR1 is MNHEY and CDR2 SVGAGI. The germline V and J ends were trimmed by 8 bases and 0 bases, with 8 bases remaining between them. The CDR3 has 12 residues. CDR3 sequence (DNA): TGTGCCAGCGGCAGGGACTCCTACGAGCAGTACTTC. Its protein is CASGRDSYEQYF.

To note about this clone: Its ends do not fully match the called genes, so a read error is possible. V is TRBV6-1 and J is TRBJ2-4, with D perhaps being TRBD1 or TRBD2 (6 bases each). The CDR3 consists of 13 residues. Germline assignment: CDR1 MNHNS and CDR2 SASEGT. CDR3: CASNEGGGNIQYF. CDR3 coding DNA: TGTGCCAGCAATGAAGGGGGAGGAAACATTCAGTACTTC.

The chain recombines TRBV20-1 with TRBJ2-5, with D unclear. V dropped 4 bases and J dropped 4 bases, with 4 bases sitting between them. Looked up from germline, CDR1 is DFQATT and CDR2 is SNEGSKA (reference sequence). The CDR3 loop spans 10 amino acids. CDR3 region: CSAIGETQYF. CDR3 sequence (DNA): TGCAGTGCTATAGGAGAGACCCAGTACTTC.

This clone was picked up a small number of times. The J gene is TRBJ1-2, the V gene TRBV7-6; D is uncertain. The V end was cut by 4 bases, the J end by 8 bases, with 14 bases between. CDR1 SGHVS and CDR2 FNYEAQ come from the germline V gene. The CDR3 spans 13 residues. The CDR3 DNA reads TGTGCCAGCAGCTCCCCGAAGCGCGGAGGCTACACCTTC. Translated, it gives CASSSPKRGGYTF.

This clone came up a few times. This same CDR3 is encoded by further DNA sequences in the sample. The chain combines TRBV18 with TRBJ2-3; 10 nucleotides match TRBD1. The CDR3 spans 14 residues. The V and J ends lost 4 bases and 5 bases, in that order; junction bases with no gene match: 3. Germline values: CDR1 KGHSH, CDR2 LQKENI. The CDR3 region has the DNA TGTGCCAGCTCACGCGGGACAGGGGAAGATACGCAGTATTTT. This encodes CASSRGTGEDTQYF. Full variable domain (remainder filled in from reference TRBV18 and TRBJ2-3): NAGVMQNPRHLVRRRGQEARLRCSPMKGHSHVYWYRQLPEEGLKFMVYLQKENIIDESGMPKERFSAEFPKEGPSILRIQQVVRGDSAAYFCASSRGTGEDTQYFGPGTRLTVL.

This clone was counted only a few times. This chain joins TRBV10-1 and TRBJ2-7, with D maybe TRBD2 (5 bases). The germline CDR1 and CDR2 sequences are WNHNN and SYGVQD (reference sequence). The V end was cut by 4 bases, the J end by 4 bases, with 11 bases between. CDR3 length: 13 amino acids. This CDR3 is CASSAGLKYEQYF. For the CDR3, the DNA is TGCGCCAGCAGTGCGGGATTAAAATACGAGCAGTACTTC.

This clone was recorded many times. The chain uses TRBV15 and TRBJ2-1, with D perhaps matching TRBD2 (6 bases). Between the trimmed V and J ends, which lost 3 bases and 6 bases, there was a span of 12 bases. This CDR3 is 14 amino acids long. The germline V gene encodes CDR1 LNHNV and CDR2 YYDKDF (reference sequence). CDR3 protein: CATSRGSAGNEQFF. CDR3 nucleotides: TGTGCCACCAGCAGGGGATCAGCGGGCAATGAGCAGTTCTTC.

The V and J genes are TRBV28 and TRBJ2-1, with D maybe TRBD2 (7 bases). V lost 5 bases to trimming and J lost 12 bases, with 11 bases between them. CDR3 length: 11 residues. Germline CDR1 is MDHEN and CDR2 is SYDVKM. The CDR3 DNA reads TGTGCCAGCAGTGGGGGGGCGCGGCAGTTCTTC. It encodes CASSGGARQFF.

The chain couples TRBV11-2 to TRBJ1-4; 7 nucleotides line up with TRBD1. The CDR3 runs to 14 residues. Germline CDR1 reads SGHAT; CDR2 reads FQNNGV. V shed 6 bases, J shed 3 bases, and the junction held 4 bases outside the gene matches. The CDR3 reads CASSYRGPNEKLFF. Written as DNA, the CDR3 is TGTGCCAGCAGTTACAGGGGACCTAATGAAAAACTGTTTTTT.

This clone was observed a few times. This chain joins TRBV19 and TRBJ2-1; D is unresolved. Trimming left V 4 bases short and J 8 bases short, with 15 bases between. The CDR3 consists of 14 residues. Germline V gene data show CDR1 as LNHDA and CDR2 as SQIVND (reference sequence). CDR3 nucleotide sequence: TGTGCCAGTAGTAGAATACCAGATAAGGATGAGCAGTTCTTC. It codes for CASSRIPDKDEQFF.

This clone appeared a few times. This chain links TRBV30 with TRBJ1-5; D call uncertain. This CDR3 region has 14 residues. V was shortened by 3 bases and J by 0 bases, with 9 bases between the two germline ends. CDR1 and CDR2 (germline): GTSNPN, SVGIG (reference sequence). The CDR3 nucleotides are TGTGCCTGGAGCCAAAGGGCTAGCAATCAGCCCCAGCATTTT. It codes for CAWSQRASNQPQHF.

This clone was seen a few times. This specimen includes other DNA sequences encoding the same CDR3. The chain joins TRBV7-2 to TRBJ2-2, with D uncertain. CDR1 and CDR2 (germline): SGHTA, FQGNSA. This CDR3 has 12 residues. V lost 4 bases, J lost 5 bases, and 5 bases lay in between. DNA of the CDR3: TGTGCCAGCAGCTCGGATACCGGGGAGCTGTTTTTT. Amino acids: CASSSDTGELFF.

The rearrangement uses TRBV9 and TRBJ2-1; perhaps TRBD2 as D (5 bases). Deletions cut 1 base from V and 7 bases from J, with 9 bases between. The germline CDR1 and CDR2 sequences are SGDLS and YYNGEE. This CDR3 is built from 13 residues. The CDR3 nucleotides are TGTGCCAGCAGCGTAAACCCGGGGAATGAGCAGTTCTTC. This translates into CASSVNPGNEQFF.